This record looks at one T cell receptor beta chain sequence and its context. After removal of 2 bases from V and 6 bases from J, the junction contained 9 bases not matched to a gene. Per the germline V gene, CDR1 is MNHEY and CDR2 is SVGEGT. This CDR3 is 17 amino acids long. These data belong to a study of blood T cell repertoires in COVID-19. Study-wide background: From the United States, Italy and Spain came samples of acute and convalescent COVID-19.

Original analysis: Amplification from reference gene primers served as the basis for estimated nucleated cell counts. The data were produced by immunoSEQ multiplex PCR, yet TCRdb's version contains in-frame clones alone and is incomplete. V and J calls and clone size follow that table, whereas D and trimming were derived from the DNA. The repertoire consists of fewer than 350,000 clones, with 70% to 90% occurring once and the leading ten covering approximately 8.8%. Sequenced material: peripheral blood. This TCR derives from a man aged 18 to 30 with active or convalescent COVID-19. The chain links TRBV6-2 or TRBV6-3 to TRBJ2-1, with 11 bases that match TRBD2. Here the CDR3 reads CASSYPRLAGSANEQFF. CDR3 sequence (DNA): TGTGCCAGCAGTTACCCTAGACTAGCGGGGAGTGCCAATGAGCAGTTCTTC.